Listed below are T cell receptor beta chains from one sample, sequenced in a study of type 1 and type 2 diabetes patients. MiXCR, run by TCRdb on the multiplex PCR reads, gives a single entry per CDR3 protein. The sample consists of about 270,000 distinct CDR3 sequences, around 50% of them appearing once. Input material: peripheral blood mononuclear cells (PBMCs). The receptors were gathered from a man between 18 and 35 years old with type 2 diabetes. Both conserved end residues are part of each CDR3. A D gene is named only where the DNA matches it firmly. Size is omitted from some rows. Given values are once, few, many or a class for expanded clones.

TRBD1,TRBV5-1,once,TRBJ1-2,TGCGCCAGCAGCTCGACAGGGGGTGACTATGGCTACACCTTC,CASSSTGGDYGYTF
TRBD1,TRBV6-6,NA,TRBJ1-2,TGTGCCAGCACCGAAGGGACAGGGCTGATTAGGGAAACCTACACCTTC,CASTEGTGLIRETYTF
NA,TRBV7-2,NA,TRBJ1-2,TGTGCCAGCAGCATAGTAGGCGGCTACACCTTC,CASSIVGGYTF
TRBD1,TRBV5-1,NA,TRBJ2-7,TGCGCCAGCAGCTTGGGTATCCGGGACAGCGCCATCCCCCTCTACGAGCAGTACTTC,CASSLGIRDSAIPLYEQYF
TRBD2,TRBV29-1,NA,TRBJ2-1,TGCAGCGCTCAGGGGCTAGCGGGGTCCTACAATGAGCAGTTCTTC,CSAQGLAGSYNEQFF
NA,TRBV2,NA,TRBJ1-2,TGTGCCAGCAGTGAAAACTCAGACTCCTATGGCTACACCTTC,CASSENSDSYGYTF
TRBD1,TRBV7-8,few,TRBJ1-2,TGTGCCAGCAGCACCCCCAGGTTCGGACAGGGGCTTTTGTATGGCTACACCTTC,CASSTPRFGQGLLYGYTF
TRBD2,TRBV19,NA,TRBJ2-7,TGTGCCGTCAGCCCCAGCGGGAGATCCTACGAGCAGTACTTC,CAVSPSGRSYEQYF
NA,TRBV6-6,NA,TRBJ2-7,TGTGCCAGCAGCTACTCTATCCGGGACGGGTCCTACGAGCGGTACTTC,CASSYSIRDGSYERYF
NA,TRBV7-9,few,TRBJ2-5,TGTGCCAGCAGACTGAATCTTCAAGAGACCCAGTACTTC,CASRLNLQETQYF
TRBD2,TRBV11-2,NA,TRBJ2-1,TGTGCCAGCAGCTTTGGGCCCCGGGGGACTAGGGTGCTCCATGAGCAGTTCTTC,CASSFGPRGTRVLHEQFF
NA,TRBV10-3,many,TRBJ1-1,TGTGCCATCAGTGCGCGGGCTACATTGAACACTGAAGCTTTCTTT,CAISARATLNTEAFF
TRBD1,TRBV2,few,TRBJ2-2,TGTGCCAGCAGGAGACAGGGGACGAACACCGGGGAGCTGTTTTTT,CASRRQGTNTGELFF
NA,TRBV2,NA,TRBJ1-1,TGTGCCAGCAGCTTATCAACAGGGACTGAAGCTTTCTTT,CASSLSTGTEAFF
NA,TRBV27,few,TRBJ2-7,TGTGCCAGCAGTTTAATGGAGGGGGCTTTCGAGCAGTACTTC,CASSLMEGAFEQYF
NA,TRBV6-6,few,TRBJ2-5,TGTGCCAGCAGTAAACGGAGGGGAGAGACCCAGTACTTC,CASSKRRGETQYF
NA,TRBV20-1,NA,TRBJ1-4,TGCAGTGCTAGGGAGTTGGAGGGTTCAGAAAAACTGTTTTTT,CSARELEGSEKLFF
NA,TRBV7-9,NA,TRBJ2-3,TGTGCCAGCAACTTAATACAGGGGGGGAAGAGAGATACGCAGTATTTT,CASNLIQGGKRDTQYF
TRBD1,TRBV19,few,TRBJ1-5,TGTGCCAGTAGTAAGACAGGGGGAGGTCAGCCCCAGCATTTT,CASSKTGGGQPQHF
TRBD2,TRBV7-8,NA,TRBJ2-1,TGTGCCAGCAGCACCCAGGGACTAGGAGTTACTGAGCAGTTCTTC,CASSTQGLGVTEQFF
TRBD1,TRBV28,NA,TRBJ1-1,TGTGCCAGCAGGACGACAGGGATTGAATCAGCTTTCTTT,CASRTTGIESAFF
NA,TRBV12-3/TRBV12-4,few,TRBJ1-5,TGTGCCAGCAGTTTAGTAGATCCGGGTCAGCCCCAGCATTTT,CASSLVDPGQPQHF
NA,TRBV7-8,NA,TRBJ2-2,TGTGCCAGCAGCTATACGAGCGGGAACACCGGGGAGCTGTTTTTT,CASSYTSGNTGELFF
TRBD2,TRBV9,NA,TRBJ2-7,TGTGCCAGCAGCCCCCACGGAGGGACTAGCCACTCCTACGAGCAGTACTTC,CASSPHGGTSHSYEQYF
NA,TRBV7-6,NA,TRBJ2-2,TGTGCCAGCAGCTTAGTAATGGTTTCAGGGGAGCTGTTTTTT,CASSLVMVSGELFF
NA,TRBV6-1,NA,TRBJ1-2,TGTGCTCTAGGCTATGGCTACACCTTC,CALGYGYTF
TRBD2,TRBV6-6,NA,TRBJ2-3,TGTGCCAGCAGGCGACTAGCGGGGGCAGATACGCAGTATTTT,CASRRLAGADTQYF
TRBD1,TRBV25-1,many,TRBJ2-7,TGTGCCAGCAGTGAACACAGGGGGCTAGGAATCTCCTACGAGCAGTACTTC,CASSEHRGLGISYEQYF
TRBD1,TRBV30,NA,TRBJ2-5,TGTGCCTGGAGTGCCCCAGGGGGCGCCGGGACCCAGTACTTC,CAWSAPGGAGTQYF
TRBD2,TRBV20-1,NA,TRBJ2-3,TGCAGTGCTTCCCAGACTAGCGGGAGGCGTACGCAGTATTTT,CSASQTSGRRTQYF
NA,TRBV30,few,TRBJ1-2,TGTGCCTTCCAGCCTTGGTATGGCTACACCTTC,CAFQPWYGYTF
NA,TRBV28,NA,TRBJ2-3,TGTGCCAGCAGTTTCGGGGTAGTCGCAGATACGCAGTATTTT,CASSFGVVADTQYF
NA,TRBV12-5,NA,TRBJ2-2,TGTGCCAGCAGTTTGGTGGGTAACACCGGGGAGCTGTTTTTT,CASSLVGNTGELFF
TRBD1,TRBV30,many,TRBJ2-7,TGTGCCTGGAGTTCAACGGGACAGGGAGACGAGCAGTACTTC,CAWSSTGQGDEQYF
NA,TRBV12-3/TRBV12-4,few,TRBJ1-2,TGTGCCAGCAGTTTTCTCCCGGACTATGGCTACACCTTC,CASSFLPDYGYTF
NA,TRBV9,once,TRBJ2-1,TGTGCCAGCAGCGGGGGGGGCCTAGGAGCCTACAATGAGCAGTTCTTC,CASSGGGLGAYNEQFF
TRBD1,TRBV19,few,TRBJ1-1,TGTGCCAGTACGGCAACAGGGGGCTACGGGAACACTGAAGCTTTCTTT,CASTATGGYGNTEAFF
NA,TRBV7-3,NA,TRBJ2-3,TGTGCCAGCAGCTTAACCGGGCCAGATACGCAGTATTTT,CASSLTGPDTQYF
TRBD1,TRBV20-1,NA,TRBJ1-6,TGCAGTGCCCCGGGACAGGAAAATTCACCCCTCCACTTT,CSAPGQENSPLHF
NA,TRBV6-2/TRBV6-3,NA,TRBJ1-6,TGTGCCAGCAGTTACGGGGGTGATAATTCACCCCTCCACTTT,CASSYGGDNSPLHF
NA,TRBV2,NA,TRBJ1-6,TGTGCCGTCACGGGGAATTCACCCCTCCGCTTT,CAVTGNSPLRF
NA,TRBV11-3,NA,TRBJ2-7,TGTGCCAGCAGTGACGGCGAATCCTACGAGCAGTACTTC,CASSDGESYEQYF